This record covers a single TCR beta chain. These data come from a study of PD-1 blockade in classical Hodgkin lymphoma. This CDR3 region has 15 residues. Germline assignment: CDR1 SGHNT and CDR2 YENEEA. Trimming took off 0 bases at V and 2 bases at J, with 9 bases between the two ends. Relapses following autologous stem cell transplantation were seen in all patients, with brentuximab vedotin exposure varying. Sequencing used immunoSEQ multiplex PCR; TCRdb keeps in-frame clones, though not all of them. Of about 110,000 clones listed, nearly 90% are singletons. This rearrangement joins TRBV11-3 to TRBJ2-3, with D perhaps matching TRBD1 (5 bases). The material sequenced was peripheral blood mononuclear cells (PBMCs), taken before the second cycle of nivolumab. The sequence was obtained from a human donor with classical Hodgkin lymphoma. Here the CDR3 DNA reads TGTGCCAGCAGCTTAGAAGGGGCTAACACAGATACGCAGTATTTT. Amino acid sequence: CASSLEGANTDTQYF.